Sequencing of this T cell receptor beta chain was carried out in a study of blood T cells in healthy people across ages. Together with a sample-barcoded 5' primer, a J-beta primer mix was included in a second PCR lasting about 7 to 11 cycles. Via MiXCR, TCRdb re-called the 5' RACE reads, giving one row per CDR3 protein. Of about 730,000 distinct CDR3 sequences in the sample, roughly 41% were seen once. Germline-derived CDR1 and CDR2 are SGHDT and YYEEEE. Trimming left V 0 bases short and J 5 bases short, with 18 bases between. The CDR3 runs to 17 residues. Ten or more counts support this clonotype. At least 5 micrograms of total RNA were extracted per sample.

The origin of this receptor is a woman aged 60-70 years in good health. The V and J genes are TRBV5-6 and TRBJ2-1, with D uncertain. The sample comprised blood. The CDR3 DNA reads TGTGCCAGCAGCTTGGTTGGTAGCTATTCGATGAACAATGAGCAGTTCTTC. This sequence encodes CASSLVGSYSMNNEQFF. The entire variable domain, with the rest obtained from reference TRBV5-6 and TRBJ2-1, is as follows: DAGVTQSPTHLIKTRGQQVTLRCSPKSGHDTVSWYQQALGQGPQFIFQYYEEEERQRGNFPDRFSGHQFPNYSSELNVNALLLGDSALYLCASSLVGSYSMNNEQFFGPGTRLTVL.